The 4 T cell receptor beta chains given below trace back to one sample, sequenced in a study of T-cell reconstitution after alpha-beta-depleted transplantation in children. This sample's TCRbeta library carried unique molecular identifier barcodes. TCRdb processed the PCR reads anew with MiXCR; each CDR3 protein has one entry. The sample carries 440,000 or so distinct CDR3 sequences, 43% recorded once. This sample comprised PBMCs, obtained before TCRalphabeta/CD19-depleted stem cell transplant. These receptors all stem from a girl aged 2 to 10 with aplastic anemia, due to receive a stem cell transplant.

The rearrangement uses TRBV20-1 and TRBJ2-4; D possibly corresponds to TRBD1 (5 bases). Per germline, CDR1 DFQATT and CDR2 SNEGSKA (reference sequence). The CDR3 sequence is 14 residues long. V was trimmed by 0 bases and J by 2 bases, leaving 8 bases between them. The CDR3 region has the DNA TGCAGTGCTAGAGATCAGGGCTCCAAAAACATTCAGTACTTC. Residues: CSARDQGSKNIQYF.

The CDR3 bases are TGCAGCGTTGGACAGGGGAGTTCAGATACGCAGTATTTT. Protein sequence: CSVGQGSSDTQYF. The rearrangement joins TRBV29-1 to TRBJ2-3; 8 nucleotides line up with TRBD1. Germline CDR1 reads SQVTM; CDR2 reads ANQGSEA. The V segment lost 4 bases and the J segment 4 bases; nucleotides outside the gene matches: 4. CDR3 size: 13 residues.

This clonotype was observed at least ten times. The chain links TRBV20-1 to TRBJ1-2; D gene ambiguous. Germline loops: CDR1 DFQATT, CDR2 SNEGSKA (reference sequence). The CDR3 runs 10 residues. Trimming removed 2 bases at V and 7 bases at J, with 5 bases between. The CDR3 DNA follows: TGCAGTGCTAGATCCTCTGGCTACACCTTC. Amino acid sequence: CSARSSGYTF.

This clonotype appeared many times. CDR3 nucleotides: TGTGCCACCAGTGATCCACTAGCGGGAGCCCCGCTAGATACGCAGTATTTT. The encoded protein is CATSDPLAGAPLDTQYF. The genes are TRBV24-1 and TRBJ2-3; TRBD2 agrees at 11 bases. The CDR3 contains 17 residues. J gave up 5 bases and V 3 bases, and 9 bases lay outside the gene matches. Germline V gene data show CDR1 as KGHDR and CDR2 as SFDVKD.